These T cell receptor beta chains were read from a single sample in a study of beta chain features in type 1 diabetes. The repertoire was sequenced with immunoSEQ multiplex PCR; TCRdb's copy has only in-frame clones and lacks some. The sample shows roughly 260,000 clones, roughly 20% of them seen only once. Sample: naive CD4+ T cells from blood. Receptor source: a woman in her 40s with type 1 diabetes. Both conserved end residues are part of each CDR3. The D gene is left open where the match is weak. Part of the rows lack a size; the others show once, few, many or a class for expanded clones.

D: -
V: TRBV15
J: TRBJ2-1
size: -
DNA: TGTGCCACCAGCAGAGTACTAGGAAATGAGCAGTTCTTC
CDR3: CATSRVLGNEQFF

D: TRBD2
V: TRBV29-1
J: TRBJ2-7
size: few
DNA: TGCAGCGTCGCGGGACTAGCGGGAGGAAGAAACGAGCAGTACTTC
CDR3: CSVAGLAGGRNEQYF

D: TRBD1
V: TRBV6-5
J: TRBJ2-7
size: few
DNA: TGTGCCAGCAGCAAACCGGGACAGGGAGGCTACGAGCAGTACTTC
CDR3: CASSKPGQGGYEQYF

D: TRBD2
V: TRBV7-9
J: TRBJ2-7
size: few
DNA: TGTGCCAGCAGCTTAACTAGCGGGAGGGCTATCGAGCAGTACTTC
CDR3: CASSLTSGRAIEQYF

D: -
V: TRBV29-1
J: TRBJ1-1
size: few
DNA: TGCAGCGCCGTGCGGGGGAACACTGAAGCTTTCTTT
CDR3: CSAVRGNTEAFF

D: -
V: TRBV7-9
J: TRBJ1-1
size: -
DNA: TGTGCCAGCAGCTCCAACAGGGTCATGAACACTGAAGCTTTCTTT
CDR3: CASSSNRVMNTEAFF

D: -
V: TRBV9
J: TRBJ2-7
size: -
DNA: TGTGCCAGCAGCGGTGCGGGAGAGCAGTACTTC
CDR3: CASSGAGEQYF

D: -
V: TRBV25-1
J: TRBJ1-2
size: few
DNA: TGTGCCAGCAGTGCTGTTCCCAGGGCTGGCTACACCTTC
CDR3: CASSAVPRAGYTF

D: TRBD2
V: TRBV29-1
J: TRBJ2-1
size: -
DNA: TGCAGCGTTACTAGCGGCTCCTACAATGAGCAGTTCTTC
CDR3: CSVTSGSYNEQFF

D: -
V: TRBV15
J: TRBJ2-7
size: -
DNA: TGTGCCACCAGCAGAGATCTCTACGAGCAGTACTTC
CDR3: CATSRDLYEQYF

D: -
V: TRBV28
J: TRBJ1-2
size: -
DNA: TGTGCCGCTTCGACAGCATCTAACTATGGCTACACCTTC
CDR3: CAASTASNYGYTF

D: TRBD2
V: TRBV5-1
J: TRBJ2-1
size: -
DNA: TGCGCCAGCAGCTTGGCCGCGAGGCGGGGGAATGAGCAGTTCTTC
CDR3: CASSLAARRGNEQFF

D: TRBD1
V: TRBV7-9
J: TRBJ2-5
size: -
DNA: TGTGCCAGCAGCTGGGACAGGGGGCAAGAGACCCAGTACTTC
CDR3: CASSWDRGQETQYF

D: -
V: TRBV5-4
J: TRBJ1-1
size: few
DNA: TGTGCCAGCAGCTTGGAGCTGAACACTGAAGCTTTCTTT
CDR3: CASSLELNTEAFF

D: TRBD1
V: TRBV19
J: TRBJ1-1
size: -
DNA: TGTGCCAGTAGTTGGGGACAGGGGAACACTGAAGCTTTCTTT
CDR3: CASSWGQGNTEAFF

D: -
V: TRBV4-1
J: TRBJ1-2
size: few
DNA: TGCGCCAGCAGCCAAGGGGGCCTCGGTTATAACTATGGCTACACCTTC
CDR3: CASSQGGLGYNYGYTF

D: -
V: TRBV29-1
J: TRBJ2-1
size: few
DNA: TGCAGCGTTGGACGGGATTATGGCTACAATGAGCAGTTCTTC
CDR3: CSVGRDYGYNEQFF

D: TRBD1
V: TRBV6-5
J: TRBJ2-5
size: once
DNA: TGTGCCAGCAGTACAGGGGACCGCGAGACCCAGTACTTC
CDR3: CASSTGDRETQYF

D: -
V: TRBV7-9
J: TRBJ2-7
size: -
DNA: TGTGCCAGCAGCTTAAGGGGGGGGTCCGGGACAGGACTTTACGAGCAGTACTTC
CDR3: CASSLRGGSGTGLYEQYF

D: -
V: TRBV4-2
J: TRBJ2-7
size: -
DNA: TGTGCCAGCAGCCAGCGGGGGCCCTCCTACGAGCAGTACTTC
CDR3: CASSQRGPSYEQYF

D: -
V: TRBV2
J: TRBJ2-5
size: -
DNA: TGTGCCAGCAGTGTCCCAGAAAAAGAGACCCAGTACTTC
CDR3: CASSVPEKETQYF

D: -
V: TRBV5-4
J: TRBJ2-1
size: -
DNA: TGTGCCAGCAGCTCCCAGTCCGAGGGAGAGCAGTTCTTC
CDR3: CASSSQSEGEQFF